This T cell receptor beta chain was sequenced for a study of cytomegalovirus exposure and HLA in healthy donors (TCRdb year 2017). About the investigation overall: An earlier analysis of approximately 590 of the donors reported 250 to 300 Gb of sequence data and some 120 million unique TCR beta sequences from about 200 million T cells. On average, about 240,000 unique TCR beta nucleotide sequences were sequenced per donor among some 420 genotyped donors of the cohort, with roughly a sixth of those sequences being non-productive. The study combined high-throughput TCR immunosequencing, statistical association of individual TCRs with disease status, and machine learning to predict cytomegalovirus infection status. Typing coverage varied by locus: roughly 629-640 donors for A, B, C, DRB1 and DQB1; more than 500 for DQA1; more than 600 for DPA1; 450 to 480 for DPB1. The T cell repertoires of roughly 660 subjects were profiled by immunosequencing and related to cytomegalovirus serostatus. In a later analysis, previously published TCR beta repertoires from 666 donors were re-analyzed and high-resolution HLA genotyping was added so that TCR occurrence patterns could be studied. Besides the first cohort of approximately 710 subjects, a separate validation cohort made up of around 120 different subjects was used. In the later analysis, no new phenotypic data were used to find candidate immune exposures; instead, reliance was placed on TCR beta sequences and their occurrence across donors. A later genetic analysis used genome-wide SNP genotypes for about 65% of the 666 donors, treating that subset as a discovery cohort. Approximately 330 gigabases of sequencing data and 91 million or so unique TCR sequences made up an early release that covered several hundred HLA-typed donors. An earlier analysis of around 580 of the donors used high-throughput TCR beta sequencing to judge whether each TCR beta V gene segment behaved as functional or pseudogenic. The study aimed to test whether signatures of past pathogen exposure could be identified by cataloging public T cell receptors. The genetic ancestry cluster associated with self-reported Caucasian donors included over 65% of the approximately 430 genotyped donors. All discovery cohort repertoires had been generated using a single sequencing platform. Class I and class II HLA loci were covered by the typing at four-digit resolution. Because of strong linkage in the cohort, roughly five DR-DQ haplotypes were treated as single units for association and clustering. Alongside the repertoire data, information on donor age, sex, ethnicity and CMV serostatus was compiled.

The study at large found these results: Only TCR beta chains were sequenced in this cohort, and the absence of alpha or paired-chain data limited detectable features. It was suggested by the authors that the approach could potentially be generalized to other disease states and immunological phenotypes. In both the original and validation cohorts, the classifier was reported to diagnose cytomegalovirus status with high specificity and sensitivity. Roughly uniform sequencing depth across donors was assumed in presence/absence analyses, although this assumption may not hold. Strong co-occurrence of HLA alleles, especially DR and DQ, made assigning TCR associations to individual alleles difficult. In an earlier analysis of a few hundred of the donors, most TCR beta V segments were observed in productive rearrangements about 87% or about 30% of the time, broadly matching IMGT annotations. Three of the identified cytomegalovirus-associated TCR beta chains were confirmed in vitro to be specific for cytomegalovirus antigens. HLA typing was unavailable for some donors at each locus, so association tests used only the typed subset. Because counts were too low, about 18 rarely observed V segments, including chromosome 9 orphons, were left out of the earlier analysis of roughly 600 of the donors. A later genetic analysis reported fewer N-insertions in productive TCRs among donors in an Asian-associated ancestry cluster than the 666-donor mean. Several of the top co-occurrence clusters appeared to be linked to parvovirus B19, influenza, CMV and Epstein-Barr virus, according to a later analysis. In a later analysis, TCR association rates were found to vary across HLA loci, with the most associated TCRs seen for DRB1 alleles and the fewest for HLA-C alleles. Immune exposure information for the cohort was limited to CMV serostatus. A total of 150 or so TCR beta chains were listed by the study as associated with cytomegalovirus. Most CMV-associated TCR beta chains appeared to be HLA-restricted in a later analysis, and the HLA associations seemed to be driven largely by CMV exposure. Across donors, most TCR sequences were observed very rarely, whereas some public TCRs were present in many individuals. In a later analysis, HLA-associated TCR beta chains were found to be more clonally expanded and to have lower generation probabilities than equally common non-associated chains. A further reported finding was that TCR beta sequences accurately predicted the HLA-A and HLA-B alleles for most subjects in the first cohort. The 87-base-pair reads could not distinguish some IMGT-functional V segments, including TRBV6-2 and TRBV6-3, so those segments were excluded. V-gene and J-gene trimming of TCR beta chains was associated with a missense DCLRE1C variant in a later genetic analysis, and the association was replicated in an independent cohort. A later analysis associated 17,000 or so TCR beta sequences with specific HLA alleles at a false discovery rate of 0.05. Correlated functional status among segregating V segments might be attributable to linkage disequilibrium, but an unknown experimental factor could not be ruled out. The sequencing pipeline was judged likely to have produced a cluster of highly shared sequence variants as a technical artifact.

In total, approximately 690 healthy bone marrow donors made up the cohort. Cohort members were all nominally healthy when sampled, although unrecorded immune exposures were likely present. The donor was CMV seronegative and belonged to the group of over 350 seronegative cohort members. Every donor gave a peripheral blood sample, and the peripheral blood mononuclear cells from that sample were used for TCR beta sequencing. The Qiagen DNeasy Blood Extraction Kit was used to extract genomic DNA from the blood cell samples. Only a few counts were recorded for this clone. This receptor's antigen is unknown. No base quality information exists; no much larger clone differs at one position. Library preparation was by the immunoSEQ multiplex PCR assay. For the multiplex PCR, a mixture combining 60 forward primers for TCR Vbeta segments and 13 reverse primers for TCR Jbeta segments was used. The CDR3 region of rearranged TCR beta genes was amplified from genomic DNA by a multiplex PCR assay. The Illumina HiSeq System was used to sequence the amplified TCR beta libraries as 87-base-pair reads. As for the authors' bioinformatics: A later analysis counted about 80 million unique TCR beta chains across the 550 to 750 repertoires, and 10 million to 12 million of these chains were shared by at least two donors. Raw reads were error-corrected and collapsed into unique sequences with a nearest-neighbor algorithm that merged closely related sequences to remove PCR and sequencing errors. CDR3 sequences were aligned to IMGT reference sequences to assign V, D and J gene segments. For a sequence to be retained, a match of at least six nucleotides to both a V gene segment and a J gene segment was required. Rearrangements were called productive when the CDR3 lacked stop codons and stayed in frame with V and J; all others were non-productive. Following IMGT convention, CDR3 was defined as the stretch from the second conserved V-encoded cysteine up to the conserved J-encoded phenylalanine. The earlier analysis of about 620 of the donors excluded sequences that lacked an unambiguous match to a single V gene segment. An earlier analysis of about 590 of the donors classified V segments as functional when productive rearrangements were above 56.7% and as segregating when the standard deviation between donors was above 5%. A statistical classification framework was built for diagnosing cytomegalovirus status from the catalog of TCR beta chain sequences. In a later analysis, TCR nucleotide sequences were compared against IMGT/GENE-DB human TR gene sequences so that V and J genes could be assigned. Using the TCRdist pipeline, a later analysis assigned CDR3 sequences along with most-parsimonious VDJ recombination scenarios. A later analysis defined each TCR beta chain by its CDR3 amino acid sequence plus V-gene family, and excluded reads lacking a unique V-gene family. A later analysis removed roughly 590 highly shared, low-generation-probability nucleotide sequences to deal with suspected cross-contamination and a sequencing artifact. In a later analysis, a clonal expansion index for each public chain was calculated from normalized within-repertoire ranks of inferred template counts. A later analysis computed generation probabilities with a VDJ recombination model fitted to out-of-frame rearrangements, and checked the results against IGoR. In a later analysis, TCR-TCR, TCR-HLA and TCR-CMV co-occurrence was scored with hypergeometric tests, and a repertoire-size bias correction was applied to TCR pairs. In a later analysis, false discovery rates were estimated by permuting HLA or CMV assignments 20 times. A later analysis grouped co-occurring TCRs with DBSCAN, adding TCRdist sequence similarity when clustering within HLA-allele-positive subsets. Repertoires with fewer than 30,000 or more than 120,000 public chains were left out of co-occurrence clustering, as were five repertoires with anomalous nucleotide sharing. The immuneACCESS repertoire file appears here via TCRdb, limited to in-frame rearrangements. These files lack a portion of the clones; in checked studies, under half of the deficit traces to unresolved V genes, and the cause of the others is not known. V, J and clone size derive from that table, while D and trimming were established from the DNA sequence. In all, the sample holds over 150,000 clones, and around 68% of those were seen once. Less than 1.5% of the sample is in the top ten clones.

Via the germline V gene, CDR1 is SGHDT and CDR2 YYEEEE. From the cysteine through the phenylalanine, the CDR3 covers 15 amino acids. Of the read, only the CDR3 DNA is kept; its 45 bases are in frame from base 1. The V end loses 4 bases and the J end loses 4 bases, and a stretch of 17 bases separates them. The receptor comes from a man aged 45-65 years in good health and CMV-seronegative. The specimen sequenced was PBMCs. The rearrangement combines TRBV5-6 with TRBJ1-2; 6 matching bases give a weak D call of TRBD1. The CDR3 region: CASSQGTGRGYGYTF. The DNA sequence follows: TGTGCCAGCAGCCAGGGGACGGGTAGGGGCTATGGCTACACCTTC.